This TCR beta chain emerged from a study of blood T cell repertoires in COVID-19. Study context: PBMCs, B-cell-depleted T cells, or T cells were the source of the cDNA or gDNA that made up the material.

Method: immunoSEQ multiplex PCR; TCRdb's copy keeps in-frame clones and lacks some. This table holds approximately 58,000 clones, 84% found once. Germline V gives CDR1 SNHLY, CDR2 FYNNEI. Deletions cut 4 bases from V and 5 bases from J, with 17 bases between. The CDR3 contains 15 residues. V gene TRBV2 combines with J gene TRBJ2-5; D perhaps matches TRBD1 (5 bases). Sequencing used peripheral blood. The sequence derives from a woman aged 55-70 years with acute or convalescent COVID-19. CDR3 protein: CASSAGFPARETQYF. The CDR3 bases are TGTGCCAGCAGTGCAGGGTTCCCCGCTAGGGAGACCCAGTACTTC.